The present entry profiles one T cell receptor beta chain with its context. Its antigen is undetermined. This CDR3 spans 13 amino acids. V was shortened by 7 bases and J by 0 bases, with 12 bases between the two germline ends. CDR1 SQVTM and CDR2 ANQGSEA come from the germline V gene. 13 Jbeta primers and 60 Vbeta primers were used for the PCR. Sequenced by immunoSEQ multiplex PCR; TCRdb stores in-frame clones only, minus some. This sample has around 92,000 clones, with over 75% found just once. The data were obtained in a study of cytomegalovirus exposure and HLA in healthy donors. Overall study context: The study placed approximately 81% of its 350 to 450 genotyped donors in the Caucasian-associated ancestry cluster. Regarding the study as a whole: Sequencing probably produced one cluster of sequence variants that were highly shared. Listed as cytomegalovirus-associated were around 160 TCR beta chains.

Input material: PBMCs. The sequence was obtained from a girl aged 2-10 years in good health and CMV-seropositive. The rearrangement joins TRBV29-1 to TRBJ1-2, with a possible D match to TRBD1 (6 bases). CDR3 coding DNA: TGCAGCGACGGACAGCTAGCTAACTATGGCTACACCTTC. Residues: CSDGQLANYGYTF.